The entry below gives a single T cell receptor beta chain sequence along with its context. This record belongs to a study of shared clonotypes between healthy human individuals. Naive-designated CD8 cells lacked CD45RO, were positively enriched for CCR7, and omitted terminally differentiated effector memory CD45RA+ cells. Assay: immunoSEQ multiplex PCR; the TCRdb copy retains only in-frame clones and omits some. The data show millions of clones, approximately 94% seen once. The sample consisted of naive CD8+ T cells from PBMCs. The receptor's source is a man younger than 30 in good health. Some clones in this sample may be carry-over from other donors' samples.

The chain's CDR3 is CASSLQGNPPYEQYF. CDR3 DNA: TGTGCCAGCAGTTTACAGGGTAACCCCCCCTACGAGCAGTACTTC. This chain joins TRBV28 and TRBJ2-7; tentatively, D is TRBD1 (5 bases). The CDR3 spans 15 residues. The germline V and J ends were trimmed by 2 bases and 2 bases, with 13 bases remaining between them. CDR1 MDHEN and CDR2 SYDVKM come from the germline V gene.